This TCR beta chain appears in the sequencing data of a study of shared clonotypes between healthy human individuals. Assay execution took place at the deep level. Each cell subset's genomic DNA was divided evenly among several immunoSEQ plates. In the source study's methods: ImmunoSEQ yielded junction-only sequences lacking quality scores, so filtering differed. Some clones are missing from TCRdb's copy, which holds only in-frame ones; the method was immunoSEQ multiplex PCR. V and J calls and clone size follow that table, whereas D and trimming were derived from the DNA. The sample comprises 450,000 to 500,000 clones, about 79% of which are singletons, and over 10% rests with the top ten. The length of the CDR3 is 14 residues. Deletions cut 6 bases from V and 11 bases from J, with 21 bases between. Per germline, CDR1 SGHTS and CDR2 YDEGEE.

The receptor comes from a woman aged 40-49 years in good health. Some clones in this sample may be carry-over from other donors' samples. The chain is built from TRBV5-8 and TRBJ1-5; tentatively, D is TRBD1 (6 bases). Sequencing was done on a sample of PBMCs. CDR3 region: CASTQGQGIPSQHF. In DNA form, the CDR3 reads TGTGCCAGCACCCAGGGGCAGGGAATCCCCTCCCAGCATTTT.